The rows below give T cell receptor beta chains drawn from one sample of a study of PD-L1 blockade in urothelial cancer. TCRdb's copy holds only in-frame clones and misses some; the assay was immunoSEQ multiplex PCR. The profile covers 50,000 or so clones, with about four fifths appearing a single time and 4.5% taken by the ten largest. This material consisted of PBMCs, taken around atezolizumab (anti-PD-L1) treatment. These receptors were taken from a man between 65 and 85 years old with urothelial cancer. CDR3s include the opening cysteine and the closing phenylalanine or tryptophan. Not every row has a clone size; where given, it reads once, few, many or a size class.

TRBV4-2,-,CASSQEGQGGDEQYF
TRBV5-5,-,CASTLTTENTEAFF
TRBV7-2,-,CASSSIAGKYGDTQYF
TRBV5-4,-,CASRAGLAGRTDTQYF
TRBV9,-,CASSGGGRGQVSETQYF
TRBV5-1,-,CASSLGQQNTEAFF
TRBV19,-,CASSPGDGGPGNTIYF
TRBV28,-,CASSFSGTENQETQYF
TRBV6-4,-,CASRRDRGEGGYTF
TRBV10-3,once,CAISESGTSGTYEQYF
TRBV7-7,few,CASSLGDSHSGNTIYF
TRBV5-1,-,CASSLEGDRRVGDTQYF
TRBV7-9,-,CASSLVAGGEKLFF
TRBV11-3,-,CASSLGTSYEQYF
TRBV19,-,CATRGLAQSTDTQYF
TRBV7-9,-,CASSLGGWASGRTDTQYF
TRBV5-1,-,CASTMGVQGTEAFF
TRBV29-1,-,CSVAGQANNEQFF
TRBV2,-,CASSALAGPYEQYF
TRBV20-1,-,CSARWSGGAFF
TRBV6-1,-,CASSETGQTYQPQHF
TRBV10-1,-,CASRSSGRDEQFF
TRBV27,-,CASGGWGQGDGELFF
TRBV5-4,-,CASSLGGGRGGETQYF
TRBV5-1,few,CASSWDLQETQYF
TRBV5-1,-,CASSDTTTGNTEAFF
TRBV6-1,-,CASRETVSSYEQYF
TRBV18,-,CASSPTGTGPGEQYF
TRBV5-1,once,CASSLSTGLTGELFF
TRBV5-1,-,CASSLQGESPVYEQYF
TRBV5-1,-,CASSRQGDYEQYF